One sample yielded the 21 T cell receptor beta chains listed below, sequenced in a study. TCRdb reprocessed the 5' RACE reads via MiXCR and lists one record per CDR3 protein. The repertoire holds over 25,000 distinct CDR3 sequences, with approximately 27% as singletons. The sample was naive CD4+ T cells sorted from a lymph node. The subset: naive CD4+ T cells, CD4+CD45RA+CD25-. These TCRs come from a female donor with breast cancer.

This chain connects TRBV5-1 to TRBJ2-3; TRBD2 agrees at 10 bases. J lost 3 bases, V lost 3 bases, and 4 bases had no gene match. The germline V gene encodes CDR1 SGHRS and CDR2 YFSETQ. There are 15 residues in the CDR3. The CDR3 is CASSSIAGGTDTQYF. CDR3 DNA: TGCGCCAGCAGCTCGATAGCGGGAGGAACAGATACGCAGTATTTT.

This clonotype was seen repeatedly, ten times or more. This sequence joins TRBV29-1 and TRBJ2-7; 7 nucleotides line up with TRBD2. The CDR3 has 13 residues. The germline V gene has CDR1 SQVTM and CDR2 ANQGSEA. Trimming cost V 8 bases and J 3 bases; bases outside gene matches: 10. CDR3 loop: CSITRGVSYEQYF. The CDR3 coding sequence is TGCAGCATTACCCGGGGGGTTAGCTACGAGCAGTACTTC.

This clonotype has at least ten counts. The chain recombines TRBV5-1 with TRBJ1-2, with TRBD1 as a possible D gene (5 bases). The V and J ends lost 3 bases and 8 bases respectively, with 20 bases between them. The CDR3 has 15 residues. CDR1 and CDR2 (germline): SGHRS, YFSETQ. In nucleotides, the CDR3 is TGCGCCAGCAGCTCCCAGGATGGCAGGGTCACCGGCTACACCTTC. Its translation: CASSSQDGRVTGYTF.

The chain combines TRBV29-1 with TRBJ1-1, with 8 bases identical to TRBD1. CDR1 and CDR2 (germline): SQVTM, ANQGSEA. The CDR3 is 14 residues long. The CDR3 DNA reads TGCGGCCTCGGACGACAGGGGCTGAACACTGAAGCTTTCTTT. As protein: CGLGRQGLNTEAFF.

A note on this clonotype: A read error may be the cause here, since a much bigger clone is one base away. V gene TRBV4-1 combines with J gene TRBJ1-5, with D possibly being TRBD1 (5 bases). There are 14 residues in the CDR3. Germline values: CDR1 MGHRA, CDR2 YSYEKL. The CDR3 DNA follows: TGCGCCAGCAGCCAAGGGCCAGGGAATCGGCCCCAGCATTTT. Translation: CASSQGPGNRPQHF.

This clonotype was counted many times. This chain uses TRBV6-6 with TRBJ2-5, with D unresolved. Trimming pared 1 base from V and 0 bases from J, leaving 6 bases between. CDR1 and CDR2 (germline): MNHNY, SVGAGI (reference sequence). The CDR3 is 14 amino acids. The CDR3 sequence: CASSYWRYQETQYF. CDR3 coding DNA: TGTGCCAGCAGTTACTGGCGGTACCAAGAGACCCAGTACTTC.

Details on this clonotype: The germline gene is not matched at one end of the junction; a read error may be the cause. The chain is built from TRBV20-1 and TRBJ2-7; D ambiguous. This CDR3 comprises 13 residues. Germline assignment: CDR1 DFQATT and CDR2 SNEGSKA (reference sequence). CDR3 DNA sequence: TGTAGTGCTAGGGCCCGCCGCCGCTACGAGCAGTACTTC. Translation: CSARARRRYEQYF.

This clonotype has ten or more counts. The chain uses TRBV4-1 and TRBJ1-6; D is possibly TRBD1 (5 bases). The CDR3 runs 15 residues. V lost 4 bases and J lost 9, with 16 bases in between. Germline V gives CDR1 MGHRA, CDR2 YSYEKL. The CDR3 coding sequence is TGCGCCAGCAGCCCGCCCCGGGGGACGGGTTCACCCCTCCACTTT. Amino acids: CASSPPRGTGSPLHF.

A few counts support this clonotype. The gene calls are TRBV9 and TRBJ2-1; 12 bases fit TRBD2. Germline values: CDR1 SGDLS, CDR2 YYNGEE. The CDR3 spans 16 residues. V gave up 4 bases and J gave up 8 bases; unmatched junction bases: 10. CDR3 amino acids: CASSPMTSGRAHEQFF. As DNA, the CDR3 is TGTGCCAGCAGCCCGATGACTAGCGGGAGAGCCCATGAGCAGTTCTTC.

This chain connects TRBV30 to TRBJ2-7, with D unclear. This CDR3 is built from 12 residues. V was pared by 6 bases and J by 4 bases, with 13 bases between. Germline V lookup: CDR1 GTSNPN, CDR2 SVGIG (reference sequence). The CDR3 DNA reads TGTGCCTGCTCCCGCGCAAATTACGAGCAGTACTTC. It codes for CACSRANYEQYF.

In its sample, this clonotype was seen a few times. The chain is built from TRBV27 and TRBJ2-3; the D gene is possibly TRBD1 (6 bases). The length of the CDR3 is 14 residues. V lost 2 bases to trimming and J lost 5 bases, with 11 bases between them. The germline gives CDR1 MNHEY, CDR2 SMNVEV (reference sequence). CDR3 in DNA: TGTGCCAGCAGTTTACCAGGGGCGGTAGATACGCAGTATTTT. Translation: CASSLPGAVDTQYF.

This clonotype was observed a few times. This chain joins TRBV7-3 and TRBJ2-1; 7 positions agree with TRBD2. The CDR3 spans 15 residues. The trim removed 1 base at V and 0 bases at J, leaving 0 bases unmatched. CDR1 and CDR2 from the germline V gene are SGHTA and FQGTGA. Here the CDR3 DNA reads TGTGCCAGCAGCTTAAGCGGGAGCTCCTACAATGAGCAGTTCTTC. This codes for CASSLSGSSYNEQFF.

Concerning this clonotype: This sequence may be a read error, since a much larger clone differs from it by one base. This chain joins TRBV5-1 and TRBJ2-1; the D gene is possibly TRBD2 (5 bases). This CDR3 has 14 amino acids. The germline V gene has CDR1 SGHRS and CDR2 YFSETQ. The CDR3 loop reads CASSLRRTGDEQLF. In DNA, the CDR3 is TGCGCCAGCAGCTTGCGACGGACTGGGGATGAGCAGCTCTTC. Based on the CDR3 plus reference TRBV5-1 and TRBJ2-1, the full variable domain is KAGVTQTPRYLIKTRGQQVTLSCSPISGHRSVSWYQQTPGQGLQFLFEYFSETQRNKGNFPGRFSGRQFSNSRSEMNVSTLELGDSALYLCASSLRRTGDEQLFGPGTRLTVL.

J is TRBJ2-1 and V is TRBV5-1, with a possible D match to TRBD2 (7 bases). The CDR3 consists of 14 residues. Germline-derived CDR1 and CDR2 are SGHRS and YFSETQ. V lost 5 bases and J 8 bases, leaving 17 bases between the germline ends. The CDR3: CASSSDTGGDEQFF. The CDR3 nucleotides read TGCGCCAGCAGTTCTGACACGGGGGGCGATGAGCAGTTCTTC.

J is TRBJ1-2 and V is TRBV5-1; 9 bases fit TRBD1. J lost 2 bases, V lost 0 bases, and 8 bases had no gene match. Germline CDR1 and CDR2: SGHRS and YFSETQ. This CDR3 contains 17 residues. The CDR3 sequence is CASSLGPAGTGNYGYTF. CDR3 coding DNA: TGCGCCAGCAGCTTGGGGCCGGCCGGGACAGGGAACTATGGCTACACCTTC.

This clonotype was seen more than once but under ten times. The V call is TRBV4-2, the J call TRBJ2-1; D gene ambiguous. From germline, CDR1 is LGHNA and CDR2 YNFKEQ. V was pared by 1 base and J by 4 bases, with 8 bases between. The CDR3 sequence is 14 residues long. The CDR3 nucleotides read TGTGCCAGCAGCCAAGTCGGCGAATACAATGAGCAGTTCTTC. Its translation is CASSQVGEYNEQFF.

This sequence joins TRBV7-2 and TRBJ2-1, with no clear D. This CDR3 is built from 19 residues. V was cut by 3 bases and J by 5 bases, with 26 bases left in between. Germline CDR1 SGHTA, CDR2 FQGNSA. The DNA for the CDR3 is TGTGCCAGCAGCTTGGCCCCCCTCGGTAGTCTGACTCGCGACAATGAGCAGTTCTTC. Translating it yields CASSLAPLGSLTRDNEQFF.

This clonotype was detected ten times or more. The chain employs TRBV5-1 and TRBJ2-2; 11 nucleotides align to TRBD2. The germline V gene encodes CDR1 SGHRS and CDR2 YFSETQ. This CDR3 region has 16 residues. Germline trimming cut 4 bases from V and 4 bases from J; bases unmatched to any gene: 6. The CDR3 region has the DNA TGCGCCAGCAGCGTTAGCGGGAGGGCCGGCACCGGGGAGCTGTTTTTT. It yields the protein CASSVSGRAGTGELFF. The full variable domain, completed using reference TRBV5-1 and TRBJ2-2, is KAGVTQTPRYLIKTRGQQVTLSCSPISGHRSVSWYQQTPGQGLQFLFEYFSETQRNKGNFPGRFSGRQFSNSRSEMNVSTLELGDSALYLCASSVSGRAGTGELFFGEGSRLTVL.

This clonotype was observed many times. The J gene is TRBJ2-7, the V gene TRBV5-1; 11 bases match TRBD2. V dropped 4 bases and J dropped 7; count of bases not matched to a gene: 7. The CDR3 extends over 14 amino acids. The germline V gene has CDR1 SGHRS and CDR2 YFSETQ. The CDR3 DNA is TGCGCCAGCAGCGTGGACGCTAGCGGGAGGGAGCAGTACTTC. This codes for CASSVDASGREQYF.

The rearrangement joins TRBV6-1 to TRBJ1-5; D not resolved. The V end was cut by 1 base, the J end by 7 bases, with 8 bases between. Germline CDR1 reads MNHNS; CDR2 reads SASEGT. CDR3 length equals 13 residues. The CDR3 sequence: CASSEGARQPQHF. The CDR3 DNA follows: TGTGCCAGCAGTGAAGGCGCGAGGCAGCCCCAGCATTTT.

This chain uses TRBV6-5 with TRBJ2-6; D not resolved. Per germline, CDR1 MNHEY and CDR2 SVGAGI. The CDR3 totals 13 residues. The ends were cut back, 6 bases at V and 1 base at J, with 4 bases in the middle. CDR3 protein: CASRFSGANVLTF. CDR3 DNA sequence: TGTGCCAGCAGATTTTCTGGGGCCAACGTCCTGACTTTC.